Below, 26 T cell receptor beta chains from the same sample are listed, as sequenced in a study of OX40 agonist ivuxolimab in advanced cancers. The library was obtained by the immunoSEQ multiplex PCR assay. TCRdb obtained this table from immuneACCESS and retained in-frame rearrangements with V and J assigned. These tables miss some clones; where compared with another copy, unresolved V genes account for less than half of the shortfall, and the remainder is unexplained. The sample yields nearly 70,000 clones; more than 75% were counted once. Together, the top ten hold approximately 6.1% of the sample. The source material was CD4+ or CD8+ T cells sorted from blood, sampled in a trial of the OX40 agonist ivuxolimab. Every receptor here comes from an adult with an advanced solid tumor such as melanoma, head and neck, liver or kidney cancer.

The chain carries TRBV2 and TRBJ2-3; TRBD2 matches 11 bases. Germline-derived CDR1 and CDR2 are SNHLY and FYNNEI. The CDR3 is 15 amino acids. V shed 10 bases, J shed 6 bases, and the junction held 12 bases outside the gene matches. The CDR3 DNA follows: TGTGCCACCGCCGCTAGCGGGGGGCGTGAGGATACGCAGTATTTT. The encoded protein is CATAASGGREDTQYF. Full variable domain (rest looked up from reference TRBV2 and TRBJ2-3): EPEVTQTPSHQVTQMGQEVILRCVPISNHLYFYWYRQILGQKVEFLVSFYNNEISEKSEIFDDQFSVERPDGSNFTLKIRSTKLEDSAMYFCATAASGGREDTQYFGPGTRLTVL.

V is TRBV5-1 and J is TRBJ1-2; D is possibly TRBD1 (6 bases). Trimming shortened V by 4 bases and J by 2 bases, and 15 bases separated the two germline ends. Germline V gives CDR1 SGHRS, CDR2 YFSETQ. The CDR3 is 15 amino acids. The CDR3 sequence is CASSAGQTLNYGYTF. CDR3 in DNA: TGCGCCAGCAGCGCGGGACAAACTTTGAACTATGGCTACACCTTC.

The chain carries TRBV29-1 and TRBJ1-4, with a possible D match to TRBD1 (5 bases). CDR3 length equals 16 residues. Germline-derived CDR1 and CDR2 are SQVTM and ANQGSEA. V gave up 6 bases and J gave up 4 bases, with 21 bases separating them. For the CDR3, the DNA is TGCAGCGTGATCTTAAGGATAAGGGGACTTAATGAAAAACTGTTTTTT. Its protein product is CSVILRIRGLNEKLFF.

This chain joins TRBV19 and TRBJ2-5; TRBD2 agrees at 14 bases. Per the germline V gene, CDR1 is LNHDA and CDR2 is SQIVND (reference sequence). V trimming: 3 bases; J trimming: 4 bases; junction bases outside the gene matches: 4. The CDR3 extends over 16 amino acids. CDR3 protein: CASSMVTSGGAETQYF. CDR3 nucleotide sequence: TGTGCCAGTAGTATGGTGACTAGCGGGGGGGCAGAGACCCAGTACTTC.

V usage is TRBV4-3 and J usage is TRBJ2-7; D remains unclear. Trimming cost V 1 base and J 2 bases, with 9 bases left between them. Germline V lookup: CDR1 LGHNA, CDR2 YSLEER. This CDR3 has 14 residues. CDR3 coding DNA: TGCGCCAGCAGCCAAGTGGCCAGTACCTACGAGCAGTACTTC. This translates into CASSQVASTYEQYF.

The J gene is TRBJ2-7, the V gene TRBV19; D gene ambiguous. The CDR3 runs to 13 residues. Germline CDR1 LNHDA, CDR2 SQIVND (reference sequence). The V end lost 3 bases, the J end lost 2 bases, and 8 bases lay between the germline ends. CDR3 amino acids: CASSMGITYEQYF. CDR3 DNA: TGTGCCAGTAGTATGGGAATTACCTACGAGCAGTACTTC.

The V gene is TRBV11-3, the J gene TRBJ2-7, with 10 bases fitting TRBD1. The germline gives CDR1 SGHNT, CDR2 YENEEA. The CDR3 runs 14 residues. V lost 6 bases, J lost 7 bases, and 9 bases stayed unmatched. The CDR3 DNA follows: TGTGCCAGCAGGACCGGGACAGGGGCACGGGAGCAGTACTTC. This codes for CASRTGTGAREQYF.

The rearrangement links TRBV7-2 to TRBJ1-5, with TRBD1 matching over 9 bases. CDR3 length: 13 amino acids. The ends lost 4 bases at V and 7 bases at J; junction bases unmatched: 2. From germline, CDR1 is SGHTA and CDR2 FQGNSA. The CDR3, as DNA: TGTGCCAGCAGCTCACAGGGGGCCCAGCCCCAGCATTTT. Protein: CASSSQGAQPQHF.

The rearrangement links TRBV4-3 to TRBJ2-3, with a possible D match to TRBD2 (6 bases). V was trimmed by 0 bases and J by 1 base, leaving 14 bases between them. There are 17 residues in the CDR3. Germline CDR1 is LGHNA and CDR2 is YSLEER. CDR3 sequence reads: CASSQDWRAPRTDTQYF. The CDR3 bases are TGCGCCAGCAGCCAAGATTGGAGGGCCCCTCGCACAGATACGCAGTATTTT.

The rearrangement uses TRBV4-2 and TRBJ2-1; 14 nucleotides line up with TRBD2. V dropped 1 base and J dropped 7; count of bases not matched to a gene: 0. Looked up from germline, CDR1 is LGHNA and CDR2 is YNFKEQ. The CDR3 has 15 amino acids. The CDR3 DNA reads as TGTGCCAGCAGCCAAGGGACTAGCGGGAGGAATGAGCAGTTCTTC. Amino acids: CASSQGTSGRNEQFF.

The chain links TRBV11-1 to TRBJ1-6; D perhaps matches TRBD1 (5 bases). The CDR3 totals 15 residues. CDR1 and CDR2 (germline): SGHAT, FQDESV (reference sequence). Trimming took off 5 bases at V and 15 bases at J, with 23 bases between the two ends. The CDR3, as DNA: TGTGCCAGCAGCCCTGGAGGGGCCGCAGGTTGGATCCTCCACTTT. Translation gives CASSPGGAAGWILHF. Based on the CDR3 plus reference TRBV11-1 and TRBJ1-6, the full variable domain is EAEVAQSPRYKITEKSQAVAFWCDPISGHATLYWYRQILGQGPELLVQFQDESVVDDSQLPKDRFSAERLKGVDSTLKIQPAELGDSAMYLCASSPGGAAGWILHFGNGTRLTVT.

Only one count was recorded for this clone. V gene TRBV7-2 combines with J gene TRBJ1-4; TRBD1 matches 10 bases. CDR3 length equals 17 residues. Germline V gives CDR1 SGHTA, CDR2 FQGNSA. V lost 4 bases and J lost 5; bases outside the gene matches: 10. The DNA of the CDR3 is TGTGCCAGCAGCTCGGGACAGGGGCGGTATAGGAATGAAAAACTGTTTTTT. This codes for CASSSGQGRYRNEKLFF.

The rearrangement uses TRBV25-1 and TRBJ2-2, with a tentative D call TRBD1 (7 bases). V lost 1 base, J lost 3 bases, and 18 bases lay in between. The germline V gene has CDR1 MGHDK and CDR2 SYGVNS. The CDR3 spans 18 residues. The CDR3 protein is CASSEFVAGQSDTGELFF. The CDR3 nucleotides are TGTGCCAGCAGTGAATTTGTGGCGGGACAGTCCGACACCGGGGAGCTGTTTTTT.

The chain employs TRBV11-1 and TRBJ2-3; no reliable D call. The CDR3 spans 13 residues. The germline V gene has CDR1 SGHAT and CDR2 FQDESV (reference sequence). Trimming left V 1 base short and J 6 bases short, with 8 bases between. The CDR3 sequence is CASSLESSDTQYF. The CDR3 nucleotides read TGTGCCAGCAGCTTAGAATCTTCGGATACGCAGTATTTT.

The chain employs TRBV7-3 and TRBJ2-3; tentatively, D is TRBD1 or TRBD2 (6 bases each). V lost 1 base to trimming and J lost 4 bases, with 12 bases between them. The germline gives CDR1 SGHTA, CDR2 FQGTGA. The CDR3 totals 15 residues. The CDR3 DNA sequence: TGTGCCAGCAGCTTAATGGGGGGCGGCTCAGATACGCAGTATTTT. Its translation: CASSLMGGGSDTQYF.

The J gene is TRBJ2-5, the V gene TRBV9, with TRBD2 identical over 10 bases. The V gene's germline CDR1 is SGDLS and CDR2 YYNGEE. V was pared by 0 bases and J by 4 bases, with 3 bases of the junction left unmatched. CDR3 length: 15 residues. CDR3 nucleotide sequence: TGTGCCAGCAGCGTAGGGCTAGCGGGAGTAGAGACCCAGTACTTC. The encoded protein is CASSVGLAGVETQYF.

Details on this clone: One junction end does not reproduce the germline sequence, and a read error may be involved. Other DNA sequences from this sample encode an identical CDR3 as well. Here the CDR3 DNA reads TGTGCCAGCAGCGCGTCGGGGGGGAAAGAGACCCAATACTTC. Translation: CASSASGGKETQYF. V and J are TRBV5-4 and TRBJ2-5, with 8 bases matching TRBD2. Germline V gene sequence: CDR1 SGHNT, CDR2 YYREEE (reference sequence). This CDR3 is built from 14 residues.

This clone has just a few counts. The rearrangement links TRBV4-3 to TRBJ1-2; 7 bases line up with TRBD1. V shed 8 bases and J 5 bases; nucleotides not matched to a gene: 11. Germline V gene data show CDR1 as LGHNA and CDR2 as YSLEER. The CDR3 is 14 residues long. CDR3 nucleotides: TGCGCCAGCGGATCGACAGGGCATGGATATGGCTACACCTTC. Its translation is CASGSTGHGYGYTF.

The chain has TRBV11-3 and TRBJ2-5; the match to TRBD1 covers 8 bases. The J call is uncertain, as TRBJ2-7 better fits the DNA end. The germline gives CDR1 SGHNT, CDR2 YENEEA. There are 15 residues in the CDR3. The CDR3 protein is CASSSRDRSSYEQYF. CDR3 nucleotides: TGTGCCAGCAGCTCCCGGGACAGGAGCTCCTACGAGCAGTACTTC.

The chain joins TRBV5-1 to TRBJ1-1; D call uncertain. Germline-derived CDR1 and CDR2 are SGHRS and YFSETQ. This CDR3 contains 13 residues. With 3 bases removed from V and 2 bases from J, the gap between germline ends came to 8 bases. The CDR3 spells CASSWQANTEAFF. Written as DNA, the CDR3 is TGCGCCAGCAGCTGGCAGGCAAACACTGAAGCTTTCTTT.

In its sample, this clone was seen a few times. The V and J genes are TRBV5-8 and TRBJ1-5; D not resolved. This CDR3 contains 14 residues. V was clipped by 0 bases and J by 6 bases, with 10 bases between them. The germline CDR1 and CDR2 sequences are SGHTS and YDEGEE. CDR3 coding DNA: TGTGCCAGCAGCTTGGGAGACACGACTCAGCCCCAGCATTTT. This sequence encodes CASSLGDTTQPQHF.

The chain employs TRBV29-1 and TRBJ1-5; 8 nucleotides align to TRBD1. Germline CDR1 and CDR2: SQVTM and ANQGSEA. The CDR3 consists of 14 residues. Trimming cost V 6 bases and J 3 bases; bases outside gene matches: 7. The CDR3 DNA is TGCAGCGTGGTGGGGACAGGTTACAATCAGCCCCAGCATTTT. Its protein product is CSVVGTGYNQPQHF.

The chain links TRBV11-2 to TRBJ2-1; D ambiguous. The V gene's germline CDR1 is SGHAT and CDR2 FQNNGV. The germline V and J ends were trimmed by 0 bases and 3 bases, with 3 bases remaining between them. The CDR3 has 13 amino acids. The CDR3 is CASSLDGYNEQFF. CDR3 sequence (DNA): TGTGCCAGCAGCTTAGATGGCTACAATGAGCAGTTCTTC.

The V and J genes are TRBV27 and TRBJ2-7; D might be TRBD1 or TRBD2, each matching 5 bases. Germline V gives CDR1 MNHEY, CDR2 SMNVEV (reference sequence). The CDR3 loop spans 13 amino acids. V was shortened by 6 bases and J by 4 bases, with 13 bases between the two germline ends. In DNA form, the CDR3 reads TGTGCCAGCAGGGGCCTAGGGGAGTACGAGCAGTACTTC. Residues: CASRGLGEYEQYF.

V and J are TRBV29-1 and TRBJ1-2; TRBD1 is a possible D gene (5 bases). This CDR3 has 17 amino acids. Germline-derived CDR1 and CDR2 are SQVTM and ANQGSEA. V was clipped by 1 base and J by 4 bases, with 22 bases between them. The CDR3 nucleotides read TGCAGCGTTGAAGTGAGGACTCGTGGGGCAACTAGCTATGGCTACACCTTC. It encodes CSVEVRTRGATSYGYTF.

The chain links TRBV2 to TRBJ1-2; possible D gene TRBD1, 5 bases. Germline CDR1 and CDR2: SNHLY and FYNNEI. V was trimmed by 7 bases and J by 8 bases, leaving 20 bases between them. This CDR3 spans 14 amino acids. This chain's CDR3 is CASTSGTGPVGYTF. The CDR3 DNA follows: TGTGCCAGCACCAGCGGGACGGGACCTGTGGGCTACACCTTC.